One and the same sample provided the 6 T cell receptor beta chains below, sequenced in a study of blood T cell repertoires in COVID-19. Profiling relied on immunoSEQ multiplex PCR, and the TCRdb table lists in-frame clones only, not all of them. The sample comprises about 83,000 clones, roughly 90% of which are singletons, and approximately 15% rests with the top ten. The material sequenced was peripheral blood. All receptors derive from a woman older than 75 with active or convalescent COVID-19.

This clone has only one observation. This rearrangement joins TRBV6-1 to TRBJ1-2, with 8 bases lining up with TRBD1. Trimming at V came to 5 bases and at J to 7 bases, leaving 6 bases not matched to a gene. The CDR3 contains 13 residues. CDR1 is MNHNS, CDR2 SASEGT, per germline. CDR3: CASSSQGAGGYTF. The DNA of the CDR3 is TGTGCCAGCAGTTCGCAGGGGGCGGGTGGCTACACCTTC.

The rearrangement joins TRBV30 to TRBJ1-1, with D perhaps TRBD1 (5 bases). Germline CDR1 and CDR2: GTSNPN and SVGIG (reference sequence). The CDR3 is made up of 14 amino acids. With 5 bases removed from V and 5 bases from J, the gap between germline ends came to 18 bases. The CDR3 DNA is TGTGCCTGGCTCCCAGGGCGTATGGGGACTGAAGCTTTCTTT. Translated: CAWLPGRMGTEAFF.

This chain links TRBV9 with TRBJ2-3, with D unresolved. V lost 8 bases and J 4 bases, leaving 11 bases between the germline ends. In germline, CDR1 is SGDLS, CDR2 YYNGEE. This CDR3 is built from 12 residues. CDR3 residues: CASTTDSDTQYF. For the CDR3, the DNA is TGTGCCAGTACTACCGACTCAGATACGCAGTATTTT.

This clone was detected once. In DNA, the CDR3 is TGTGCCAGCAGCTCATTAGCGCCGACCTACGAGCAGTACTTC. This sequence encodes CASSSLAPTYEQYF. The chain joins TRBV6-2 or TRBV6-3 to TRBJ2-7; TRBD2 is a possible D gene (5 bases). There are 14 residues in the CDR3. Germline assignment: CDR1 MNHEY and CDR2 SVGEGT. The germline V and J ends were trimmed by 6 bases and 2 bases, with 14 bases remaining between them.

The V and J genes are TRBV6-1 and TRBJ2-1; 9 bases line up with TRBD2. The CDR3 has 17 residues. Trimming at V came to 2 bases and at J to 6 bases, leaving 11 bases not matched to a gene. Germline lookup yields CDR1 MNHNS and CDR2 SASEGT. The CDR3 sequence is CASSESGGGAVFNEQFF. The DNA for the CDR3 is TGTGCCAGCAGTGAAAGCGGCGGGGGGGCCGTCTTCAATGAGCAGTTCTTC.

This chain connects TRBV30 to TRBJ1-5; possibly TRBD1 for D (5 bases). V was clipped by 2 bases and J by 5 bases, with 10 bases between them. Germline V lookup: CDR1 GTSNPN, CDR2 SVGIG (reference sequence). This CDR3 has 13 amino acids. CDR3 in DNA: TGTGCCTGGAGTAGGAAACAGGATCAGCCCCAGCATTTT. Residues: CAWSRKQDQPQHF.